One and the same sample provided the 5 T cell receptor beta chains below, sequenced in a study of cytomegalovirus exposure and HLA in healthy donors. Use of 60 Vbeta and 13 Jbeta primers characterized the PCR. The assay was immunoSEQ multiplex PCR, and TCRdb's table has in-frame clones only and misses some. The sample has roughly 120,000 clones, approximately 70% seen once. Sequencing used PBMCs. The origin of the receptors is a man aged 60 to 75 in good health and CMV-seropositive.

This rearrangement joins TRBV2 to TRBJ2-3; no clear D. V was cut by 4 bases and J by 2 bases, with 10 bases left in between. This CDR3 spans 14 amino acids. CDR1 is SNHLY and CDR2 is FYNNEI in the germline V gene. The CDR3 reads CASSVQTTTDTQYF. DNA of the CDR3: TGTGCCAGCAGTGTCCAAACAACCACAGATACGCAGTATTTT.

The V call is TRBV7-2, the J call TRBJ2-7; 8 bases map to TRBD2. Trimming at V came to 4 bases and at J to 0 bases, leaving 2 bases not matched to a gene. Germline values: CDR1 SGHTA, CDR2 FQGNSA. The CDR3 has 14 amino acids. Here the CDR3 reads CASSSGGDSYEQYF. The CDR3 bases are TGTGCCAGCAGCTCCGGGGGGGACTCCTACGAGCAGTACTTC.

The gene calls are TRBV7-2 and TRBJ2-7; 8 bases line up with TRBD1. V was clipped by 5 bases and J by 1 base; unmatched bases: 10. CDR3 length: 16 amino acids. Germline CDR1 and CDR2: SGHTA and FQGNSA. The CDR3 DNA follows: TGTGCCAGCAGCCTCTACGCACAGGGGGGTTCCTACGAGCAGTACTTC. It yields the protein CASSLYAQGGSYEQYF.

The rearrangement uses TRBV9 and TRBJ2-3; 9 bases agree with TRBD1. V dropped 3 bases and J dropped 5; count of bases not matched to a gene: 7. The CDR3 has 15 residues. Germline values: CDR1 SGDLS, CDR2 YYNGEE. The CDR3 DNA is TGTGCCAGCAGCGGACACAGGGGGCGTATAGATACGCAGTATTTT. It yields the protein CASSGHRGRIDTQYF.

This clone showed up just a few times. Here the CDR3 DNA reads TGTGCCAGCCTTAGACTAGCGGGGGCGTACGGGGAGCTGTTTTTT. Translating gives CASLRLAGAYGELFF. V usage is TRBV6-5 and J usage is TRBJ2-2; 12 nucleotides agree with TRBD2. The germline gives CDR1 MNHEY, CDR2 SVGAGI. CDR3 size: 15 residues. The J segment lost 7 bases and the V segment lost 8 bases, leaving 8 bases of the junction unmatched.